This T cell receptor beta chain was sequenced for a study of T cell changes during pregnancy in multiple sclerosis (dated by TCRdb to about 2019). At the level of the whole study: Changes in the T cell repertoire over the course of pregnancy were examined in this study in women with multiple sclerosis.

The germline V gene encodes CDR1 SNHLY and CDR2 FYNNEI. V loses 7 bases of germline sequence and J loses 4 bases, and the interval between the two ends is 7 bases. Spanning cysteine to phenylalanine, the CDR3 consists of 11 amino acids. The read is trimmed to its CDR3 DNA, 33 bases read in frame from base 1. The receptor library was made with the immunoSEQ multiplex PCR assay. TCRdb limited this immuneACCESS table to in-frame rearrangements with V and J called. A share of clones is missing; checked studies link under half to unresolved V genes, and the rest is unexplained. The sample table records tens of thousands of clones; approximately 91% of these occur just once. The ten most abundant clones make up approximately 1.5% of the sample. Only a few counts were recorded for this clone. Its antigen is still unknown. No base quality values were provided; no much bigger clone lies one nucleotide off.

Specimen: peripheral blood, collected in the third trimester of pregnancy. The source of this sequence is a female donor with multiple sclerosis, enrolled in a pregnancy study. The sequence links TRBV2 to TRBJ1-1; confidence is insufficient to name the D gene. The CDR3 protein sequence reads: CASKLSTEAFF. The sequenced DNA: TGTGCCAGCAAGTTGAGCACTGAAGCTTTCTTT.